Listed below are T cell receptor beta chains from one sample, sequenced in a study of blood T cell repertoires in COVID-19. Some clones are missing from TCRdb's copy, which holds only in-frame ones; the method was immunoSEQ multiplex PCR. This table holds about 50,000 clones, 60% to 80% found once. The sample consisted of PBMCs or T cells enriched from blood (not recorded which). These TCRs come from a woman between 50 and 59 years old with acute COVID-19. CDR3s include the opening cysteine and the closing phenylalanine or tryptophan. A D gene is named only where the DNA matches it firmly. Clone size, where shown, is once, few, many, or a class for clones that have expanded.

CDR3 protein: CASDSWRATYNEQFF
CDR3 DNA: TGTGCCAGCGACTCTTGGCGGGCTACCTACAATGAGCAGTTCTTC
D gene: -
V gene: TRBV27
J gene: TRBJ2-1
clone size: once

CDR3 protein: CATSRDTQAYTGELFF
CDR3 DNA: TGTGCCACCAGCAGAGATACACAGGCATACACCGGGGAGCTGTTTTTT
D gene: -
V gene: TRBV15
J gene: TRBJ2-2
clone size: -

CDR3 protein: CASSESPGQEETQYF
CDR3 DNA: TGTGCCAGCAGTGAATCCCCGGGACAAGAAGAGACCCAGTACTTC
D gene: -
V gene: TRBV2
J gene: TRBJ2-5
clone size: -

CDR3 protein: CASSVGGTDNNEQFF
CDR3 DNA: TGTGCCAGCAGCGTAGGCGGGACAGACAACAATGAGCAGTTCTTC
D gene: -
V gene: TRBV9
J gene: TRBJ2-1
clone size: few

CDR3 protein: CAWSPQGRSEKLFF
CDR3 DNA: TGTGCCTGGAGTCCTCAGGGCCGCAGTGAAAAACTGTTTTTT
D gene: -
V gene: TRBV30
J gene: TRBJ1-4
clone size: -

CDR3 protein: CASSVFGTEAGGQFF
CDR3 DNA: TGCGCCAGCAGCGTATTCGGGACCGAGGCGGGGGGGCAGTTCTTC
D gene: TRBD2
V gene: TRBV5-1
J gene: TRBJ2-1
clone size: -

CDR3 protein: CASSQDARGTKYEQYF
CDR3 DNA: TGTGCCAGCAGCCAAGACGCCCGGGGGACCAAATACGAGCAGTACTTC
D gene: -
V gene: TRBV3-1/TRBV3-2
J gene: TRBJ2-7
clone size: few

CDR3 protein: CATSRDLGGAGNQPQHF
CDR3 DNA: TGTGCCACCAGCAGAGATCTGGGAGGGGCTGGCAATCAGCCCCAGCATTTT
D gene: -
V gene: TRBV15
J gene: TRBJ1-5
clone size: -

CDR3 protein: CASSAYRVEETQYF
CDR3 DNA: TGTGCCAGCAGCGCCTACAGGGTCGAAGAGACCCAGTACTTC
D gene: -
V gene: TRBV11-2
J gene: TRBJ2-5
clone size: -

CDR3 protein: CATGVGTEAFF
CDR3 DNA: TGTGCGACCGGAGTCGGCACTGAAGCTTTCTTT
D gene: -
V gene: TRBV3-1/TRBV3-2
J gene: TRBJ1-1
clone size: -

CDR3 protein: CASSLLEGNSPLHF
CDR3 DNA: TGTGCCAGCAGCTTACTGGAGGGGAATTCACCCCTCCACTTT
D gene: -
V gene: TRBV7-9
J gene: TRBJ1-6
clone size: few

CDR3 protein: CASSPPPVQAAVDGYTF
CDR3 DNA: TGTGCCAGCAGTCCGCCACCAGTCCAGGCTGCTGTGGATGGCTACACCTTC
D gene: -
V gene: TRBV27
J gene: TRBJ1-2
clone size: -

CDR3 protein: CASSLGLGDSPLHF
CDR3 DNA: TGTGCCAGCAGCTTGGGTCTAGGTGATTCACCCCTCCACTTT
D gene: -
V gene: TRBV5-6
J gene: TRBJ1-6
clone size: -

CDR3 protein: CASASSQAGNTIYF
CDR3 DNA: TGTGCCAGCGCCTCGAGCCAGGCGGGAAACACCATATATTTT
D gene: -
V gene: TRBV27
J gene: TRBJ1-3
clone size: -

CDR3 protein: CASSDGQGGPQHF
CDR3 DNA: TGTGCCAGCAGTGATGGGCAGGGGGGCCCCCAGCATTTT
D gene: TRBD1
V gene: TRBV6-4
J gene: TRBJ1-5
clone size: -

CDR3 protein: CASSLGRGLYNEQFF
CDR3 DNA: TGCGCCAGCAGCTTGGGTAGGGGATTGTACAATGAGCAGTTCTTC
D gene: -
V gene: TRBV5-1
J gene: TRBJ2-1
clone size: -

CDR3 protein: CASSVEAGTSWQYF
CDR3 DNA: TGTGCCAGCAGCGTAGAGGCGGGAACCAGCTGGCAGTACTTC
D gene: -
V gene: TRBV9
J gene: TRBJ2-7
clone size: -

CDR3 protein: CASSFSRGFSYEQYF
CDR3 DNA: TGTGCCAGCAGCTTTTCTAGGGGGTTCTCCTACGAGCAGTACTTC
D gene: -
V gene: TRBV11-2
J gene: TRBJ2-7
clone size: -

CDR3 protein: CASSVAGGNNEQFF
CDR3 DNA: TGTGCCAGCAGTGTCGCGGGGGGGAACAATGAGCAGTTCTTC
D gene: TRBD2
V gene: TRBV6-4
J gene: TRBJ2-1
clone size: -

CDR3 protein: CASSFSGGAEDTQYF
CDR3 DNA: TGTGCCAGCAGTTTTAGCGGGGGGGCCGAAGATACGCAGTATTTT
D gene: TRBD2
V gene: TRBV7-3
J gene: TRBJ2-3
clone size: -

CDR3 protein: CASSDRDNSPLHF
CDR3 DNA: TGTGCCAGCAGCGATCGCGATAATTCACCCCTCCACTTT
D gene: -
V gene: TRBV2
J gene: TRBJ1-6
clone size: -

CDR3 protein: CASSSRGFRAETQYF
CDR3 DNA: TGTGCCAGCAGCAGTCGAGGGTTCCGGGCAGAGACCCAGTACTTC
D gene: -
V gene: TRBV9
J gene: TRBJ2-5
clone size: -

CDR3 protein: CAISEGQGLTDTQYF
CDR3 DNA: TGTGCCATCAGTGAGGGGCAGGGGCTCACAGATACGCAGTATTTT
D gene: -
V gene: TRBV10-3
J gene: TRBJ2-3
clone size: few

CDR3 protein: CASSTAGVETYEQYF
CDR3 DNA: TGTGCCAGTAGTACGGCGGGGGTAGAAACCTACGAGCAGTACTTC
D gene: TRBD2
V gene: TRBV19
J gene: TRBJ2-7
clone size: -